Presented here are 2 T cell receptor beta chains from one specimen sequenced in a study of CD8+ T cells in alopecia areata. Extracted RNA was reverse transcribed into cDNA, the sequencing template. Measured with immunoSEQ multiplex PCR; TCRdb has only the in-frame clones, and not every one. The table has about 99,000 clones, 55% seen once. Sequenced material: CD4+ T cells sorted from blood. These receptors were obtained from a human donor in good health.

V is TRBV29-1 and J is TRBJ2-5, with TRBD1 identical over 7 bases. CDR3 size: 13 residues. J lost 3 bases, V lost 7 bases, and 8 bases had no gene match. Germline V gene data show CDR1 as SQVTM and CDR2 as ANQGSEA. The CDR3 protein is CSAVTGPKETQYF. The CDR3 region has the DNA TGCAGCGCAGTGACAGGGCCGAAAGAGACCCAGTACTTC.

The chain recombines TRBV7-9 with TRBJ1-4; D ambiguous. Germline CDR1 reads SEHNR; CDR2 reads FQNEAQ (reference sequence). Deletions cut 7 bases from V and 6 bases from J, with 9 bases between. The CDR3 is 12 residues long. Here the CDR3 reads CASMGPHEKLFF. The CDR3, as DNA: TGTGCCAGCATGGGCCCCCATGAAAAACTGTTTTTT.